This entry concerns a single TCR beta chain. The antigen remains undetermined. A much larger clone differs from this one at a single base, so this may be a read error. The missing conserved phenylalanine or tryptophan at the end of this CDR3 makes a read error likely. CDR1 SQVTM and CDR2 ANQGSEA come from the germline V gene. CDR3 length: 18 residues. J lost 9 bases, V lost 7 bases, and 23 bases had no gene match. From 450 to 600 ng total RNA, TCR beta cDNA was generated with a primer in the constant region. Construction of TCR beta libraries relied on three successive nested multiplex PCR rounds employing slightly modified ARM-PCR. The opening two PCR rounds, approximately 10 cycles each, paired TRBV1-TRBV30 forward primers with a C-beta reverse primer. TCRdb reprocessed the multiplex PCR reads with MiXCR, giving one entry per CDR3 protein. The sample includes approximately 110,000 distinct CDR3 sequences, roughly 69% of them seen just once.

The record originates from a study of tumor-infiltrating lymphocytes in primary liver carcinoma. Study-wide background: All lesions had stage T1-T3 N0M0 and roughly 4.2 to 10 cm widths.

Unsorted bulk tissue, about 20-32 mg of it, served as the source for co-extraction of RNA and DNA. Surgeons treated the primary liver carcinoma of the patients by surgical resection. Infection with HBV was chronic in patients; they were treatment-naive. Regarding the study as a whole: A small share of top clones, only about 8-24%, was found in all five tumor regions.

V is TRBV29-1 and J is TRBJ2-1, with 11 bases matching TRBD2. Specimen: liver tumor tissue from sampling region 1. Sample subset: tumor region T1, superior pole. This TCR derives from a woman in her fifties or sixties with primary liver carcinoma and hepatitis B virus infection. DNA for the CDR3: TGCAGCGGAGAAGGGTGGGGTAGCGGGAGGGCTGTACGGGGTGAGCAGTTCGTC. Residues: CSGEGWGSGRAVRGEQFV.